Listed below are T cell receptor beta chains from one sample, sequenced in a study of blood T cell repertoires in COVID-19. Profiling relied on immunoSEQ multiplex PCR, and the TCRdb table lists in-frame clones only, not all of them. The sample contains 200,000 to 300,000 clones, about 88% of which appear only once. Sample: peripheral blood. Every receptor here comes from a man between 60 and 75 years old who had recovered from COVID-19. The CDR3 runs from the conserved cysteine through the conserved F or W. The order of the fields is J gene, V gene, CDR3 protein.

TRBJ2-3,TRBV7-9,CASNKGGASDTQYF
TRBJ2-7,TRBV2,CASSVGGSVYEQYF
TRBJ2-7,TRBV5-1,CASSFRTGGLSLREQYF
TRBJ2-5,TRBV5-1,CASSHSGRGVVAQYF
TRBJ1-1,TRBV3-1/TRBV3-2,CASSLGTGGLWNTEAFF
TRBJ2-4,TRBV6-4,CASYTGTSGFIQYF
TRBJ2-2,TRBV19,CASSLYPGQGVSSGELFF
TRBJ2-2,TRBV4-2,CASSQDGQGRELFF
TRBJ2-2,TRBV27,CASTRGGPIGELFF
TRBJ2-5,TRBV7-2,CASSQAGGRETQYF
TRBJ1-3,TRBV5-1,CASSPGTDYSGNTIYF
TRBJ1-2,TRBV9,CASTPDGGFPGRNYGYTF
TRBJ2-7,TRBV19,CASSIAVPYEQYF
TRBJ2-5,TRBV6-6,CASSYSSGRETQYF
TRBJ1-5,TRBV12-5,CASGLSPGKGDIYSNQPQHF
TRBJ2-7,TRBV10-1,CASSERNRDKDYEQYF
TRBJ2-2,TRBV30,CAWMEWSRTGAGELFF
TRBJ2-5,TRBV5-1,CASSYTGTPEGETQYF
TRBJ2-1,TRBV5-5,CASSHGLAGGRDEQFF
TRBJ1-2,TRBV10-2,CASSEGTTGYGYTF
TRBJ1-1,TRBV5-1,CASSSGAGAEAFF
TRBJ1-1,TRBV6-1,CASSVLRGRMDTEAFF
TRBJ2-3,TRBV9,CASSVGLLADSTDTQYF
TRBJ1-1,TRBV7-3,CASSSGPSSEAFF
TRBJ2-3,TRBV5-1,CASSSEGVRSQAQYF
TRBJ1-4,TRBV25-1,CASSRVHNEKLFF